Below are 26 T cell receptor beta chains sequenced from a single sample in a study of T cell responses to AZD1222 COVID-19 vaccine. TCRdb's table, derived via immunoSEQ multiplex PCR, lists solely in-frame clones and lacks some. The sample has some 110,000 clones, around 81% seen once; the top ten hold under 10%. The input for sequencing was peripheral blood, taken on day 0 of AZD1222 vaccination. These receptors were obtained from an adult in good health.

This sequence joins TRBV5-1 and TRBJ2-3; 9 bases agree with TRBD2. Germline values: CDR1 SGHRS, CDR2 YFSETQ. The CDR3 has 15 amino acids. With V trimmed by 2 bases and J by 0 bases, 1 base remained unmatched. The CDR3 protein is CASSLLAGSTDTQYF. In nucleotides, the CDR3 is TGCGCCAGCAGCTTACTAGCGGGCAGCACAGATACGCAGTATTTT.

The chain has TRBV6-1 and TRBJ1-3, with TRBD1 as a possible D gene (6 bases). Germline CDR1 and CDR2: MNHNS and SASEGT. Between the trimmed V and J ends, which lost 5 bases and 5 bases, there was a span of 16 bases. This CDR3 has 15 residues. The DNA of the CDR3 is TGTGCCAGCAGTTCGACGGACAGAGGACGAAACACCATATATTTT. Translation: CASSSTDRGRNTIYF.

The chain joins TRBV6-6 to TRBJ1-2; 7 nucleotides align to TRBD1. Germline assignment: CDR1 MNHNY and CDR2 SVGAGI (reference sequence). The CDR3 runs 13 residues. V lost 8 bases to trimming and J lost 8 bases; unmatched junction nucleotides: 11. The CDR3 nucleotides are TGTGCCAGCGTCAGACAGGGCGACGGCGGCTACACCTTC. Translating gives CASVRQGDGGYTF.

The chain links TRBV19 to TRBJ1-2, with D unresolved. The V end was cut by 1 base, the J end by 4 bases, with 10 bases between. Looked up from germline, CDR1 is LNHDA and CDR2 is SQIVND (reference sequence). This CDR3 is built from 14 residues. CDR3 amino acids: CASSIAGIAYGYTF. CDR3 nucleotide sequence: TGTGCCAGTAGTATAGCGGGGATCGCCTATGGCTACACCTTC. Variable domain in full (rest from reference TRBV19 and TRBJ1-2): DGGITQSPKYLFRKEGQNVTLSCEQNLNHDAMYWYRQDPGQGLRLIYYSQIVNDFQKGDIAEGYSVSREKKESFPLTVTSAQKNPTAFYLCASSIAGIAYGYTFGSGTRLTVV.

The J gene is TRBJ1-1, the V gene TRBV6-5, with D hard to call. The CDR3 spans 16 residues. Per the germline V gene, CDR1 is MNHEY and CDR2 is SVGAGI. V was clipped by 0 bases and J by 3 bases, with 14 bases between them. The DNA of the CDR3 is TGTGCCAGCAGTTACTCGAAGGTTAGACCATACACTGAAGCTTTCTTT. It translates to CASSYSKVRPYTEAFF.

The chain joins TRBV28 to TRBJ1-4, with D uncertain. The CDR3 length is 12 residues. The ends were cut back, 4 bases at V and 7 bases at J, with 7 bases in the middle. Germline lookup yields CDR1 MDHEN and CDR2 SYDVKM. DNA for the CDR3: TGTGCCAGCAGTTGGAGTCTTGAAAAACTGTTTTTT. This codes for CASSWSLEKLFF. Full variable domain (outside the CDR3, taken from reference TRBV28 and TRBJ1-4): DVKVTQSSRYLVKRTGEKVFLECVQDMDHENMFWYRQDPGLGLRLIYFSYDVKMKEKGDIPEGYSVSREKKERFSLILESASTNQTSMYLCASSWSLEKLFFGSGTQLSVL.

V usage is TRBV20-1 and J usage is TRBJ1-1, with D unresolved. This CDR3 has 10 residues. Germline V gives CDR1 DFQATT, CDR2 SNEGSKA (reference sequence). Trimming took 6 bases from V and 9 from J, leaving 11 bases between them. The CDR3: CSAPGEKAFF. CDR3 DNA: TGCAGTGCCCCGGGCGAGAAAGCTTTCTTT.

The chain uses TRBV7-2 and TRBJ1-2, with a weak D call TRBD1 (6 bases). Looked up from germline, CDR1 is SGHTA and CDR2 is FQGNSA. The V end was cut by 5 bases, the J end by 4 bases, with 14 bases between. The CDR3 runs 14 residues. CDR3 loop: CASSPDRQSYGYTF. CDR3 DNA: TGTGCCAGCAGCCCGGACAGACAATCCTATGGCTACACCTTC.

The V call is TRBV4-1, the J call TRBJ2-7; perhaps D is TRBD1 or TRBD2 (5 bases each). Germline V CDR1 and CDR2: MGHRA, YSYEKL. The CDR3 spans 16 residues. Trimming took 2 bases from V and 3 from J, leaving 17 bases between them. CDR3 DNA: TGCGCCAGCAGCCAACCGGGACGAAATAACCTCTACGAGCAGTACTTC. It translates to CASSQPGRNNLYEQYF.

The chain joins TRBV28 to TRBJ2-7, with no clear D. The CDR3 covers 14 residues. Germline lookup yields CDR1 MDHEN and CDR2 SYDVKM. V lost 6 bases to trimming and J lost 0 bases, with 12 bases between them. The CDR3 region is CASSRPGTSYEQYF. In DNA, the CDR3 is TGTGCCAGCAGCCGCCCAGGCACCTCCTACGAGCAGTACTTC.

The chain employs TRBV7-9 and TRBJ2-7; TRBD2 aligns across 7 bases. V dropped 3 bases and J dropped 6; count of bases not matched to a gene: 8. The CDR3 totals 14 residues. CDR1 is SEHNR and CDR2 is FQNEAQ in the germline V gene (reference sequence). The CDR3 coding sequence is TGTGCCAGCAGCTTGGGGGGGTTTGTCGGCGAGCAGTACTTC. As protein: CASSLGGFVGEQYF. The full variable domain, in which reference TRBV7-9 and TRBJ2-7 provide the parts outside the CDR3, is DTGVSQNPRHKITKRGQNVTFRCDPISEHNRLYWYRQTLGQGPEFLTYFQNEAQLEKSRLLSDRFSAERPKGSFSTLEIQRTEQGDSAMYLCASSLGGFVGEQYFGPGTRLTVT.

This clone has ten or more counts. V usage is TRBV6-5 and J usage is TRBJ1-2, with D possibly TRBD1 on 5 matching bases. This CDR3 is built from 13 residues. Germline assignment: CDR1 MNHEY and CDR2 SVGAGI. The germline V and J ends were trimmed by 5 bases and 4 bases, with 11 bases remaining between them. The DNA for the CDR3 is TGTGCCAGCAGTCCAGACAGCGGCTATGGCTACACCTTC. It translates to CASSPDSGYGYTF.

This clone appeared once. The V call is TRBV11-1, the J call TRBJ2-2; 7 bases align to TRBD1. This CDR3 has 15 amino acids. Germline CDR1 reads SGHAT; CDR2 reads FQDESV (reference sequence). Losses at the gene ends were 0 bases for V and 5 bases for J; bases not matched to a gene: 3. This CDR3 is CASSLAGGKTGELFF. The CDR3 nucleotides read TGTGCCAGCAGCTTAGCAGGGGGCAAGACCGGGGAGCTGTTTTTT.

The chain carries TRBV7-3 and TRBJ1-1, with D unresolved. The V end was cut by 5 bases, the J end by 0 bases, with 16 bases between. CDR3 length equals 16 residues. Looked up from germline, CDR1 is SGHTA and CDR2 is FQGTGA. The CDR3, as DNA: TGTGCCAGCAGCCCCGGACCCTCCTCTATGAACACTGAAGCTTTCTTT. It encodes CASSPGPSSMNTEAFF. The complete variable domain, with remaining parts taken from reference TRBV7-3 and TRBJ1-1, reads GAGVSQTPSNKVTEKGKYVELRCDPISGHTALYWYRQSLGQGPEFLIYFQGTGAADDSGLPNDRFFAVRPEGSVSTLKIQRTERGDSAVYLCASSPGPSSMNTEAFFGQGTRLTVV.

CDR3 in DNA: TGTGCCAGCAGGCTAGGAGGGGGCGATAGCACAGATACGCAGTATTTT. Translation gives CASRLGGGDSTDTQYF. V and J are TRBV28 and TRBJ2-3, with D perhaps matching TRBD1 (7 bases). The germline V gene encodes CDR1 MDHEN and CDR2 SYDVKM. CDR3 length: 16 amino acids. With 6 bases removed from V and 0 bases from J, the gap between germline ends came to 16 bases.

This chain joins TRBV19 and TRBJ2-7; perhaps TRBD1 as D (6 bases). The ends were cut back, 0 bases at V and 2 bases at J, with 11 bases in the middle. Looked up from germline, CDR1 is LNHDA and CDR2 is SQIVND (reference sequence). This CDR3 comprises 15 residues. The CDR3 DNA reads TGTGCCAGTAGTATAGACTTAGACAGGACCTACGAGCAGTACTTC. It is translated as CASSIDLDRTYEQYF.

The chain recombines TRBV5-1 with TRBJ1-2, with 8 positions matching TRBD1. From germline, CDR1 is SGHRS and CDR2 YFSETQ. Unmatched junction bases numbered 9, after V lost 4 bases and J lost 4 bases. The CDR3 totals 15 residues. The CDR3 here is CASSTGQGSTYGYTF. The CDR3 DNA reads TGCGCCAGCAGCACAGGACAGGGATCGACCTATGGCTACACCTTC.

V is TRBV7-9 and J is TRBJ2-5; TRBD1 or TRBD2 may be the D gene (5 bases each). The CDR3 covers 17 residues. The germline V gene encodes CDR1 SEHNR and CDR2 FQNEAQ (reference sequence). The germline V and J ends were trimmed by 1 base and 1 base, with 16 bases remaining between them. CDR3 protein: CASSLGVGRPGQETQYF. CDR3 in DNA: TGTGCCAGCAGCTTAGGGGTGGGACGCCCTGGCCAAGAGACCCAGTACTTC.

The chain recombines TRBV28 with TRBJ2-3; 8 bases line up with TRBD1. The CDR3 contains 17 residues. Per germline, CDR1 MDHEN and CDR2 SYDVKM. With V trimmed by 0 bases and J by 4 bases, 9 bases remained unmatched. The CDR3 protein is CASSLWGPGQVPDTQYF. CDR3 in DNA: TGTGCCAGCAGTTTATGGGGGCCGGGACAGGTCCCAGATACGCAGTATTTT.

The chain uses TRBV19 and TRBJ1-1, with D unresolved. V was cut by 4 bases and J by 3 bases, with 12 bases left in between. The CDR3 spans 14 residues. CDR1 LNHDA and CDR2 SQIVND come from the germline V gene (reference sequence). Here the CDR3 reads CASSRNSEYTEAFF. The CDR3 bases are TGTGCCAGTAGTAGGAACAGCGAATACACTGAAGCTTTCTTT.

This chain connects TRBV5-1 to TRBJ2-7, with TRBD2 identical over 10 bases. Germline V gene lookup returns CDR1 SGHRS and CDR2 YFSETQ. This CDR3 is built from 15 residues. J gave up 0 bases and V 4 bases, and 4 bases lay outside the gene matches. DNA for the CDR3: TGCGCCAGCAGCGCGGGACTAGCGAACTCCTACGAGCAGTACTTC. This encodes CASSAGLANSYEQYF.

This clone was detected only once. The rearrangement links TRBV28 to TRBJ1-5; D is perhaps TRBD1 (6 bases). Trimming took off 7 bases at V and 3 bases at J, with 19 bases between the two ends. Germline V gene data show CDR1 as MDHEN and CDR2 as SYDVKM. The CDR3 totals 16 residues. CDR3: CASTYPPGQPNQPQHF. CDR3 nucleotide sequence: TGTGCCAGCACCTATCCCCCGGGACAACCCAATCAGCCCCAGCATTTT.

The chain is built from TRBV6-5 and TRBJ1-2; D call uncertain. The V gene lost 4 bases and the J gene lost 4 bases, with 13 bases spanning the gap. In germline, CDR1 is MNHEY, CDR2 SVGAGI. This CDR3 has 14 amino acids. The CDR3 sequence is CASSFTDGLYGYTF. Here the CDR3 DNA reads TGTGCCAGCAGTTTTACGGACGGGCTCTATGGCTACACCTTC.

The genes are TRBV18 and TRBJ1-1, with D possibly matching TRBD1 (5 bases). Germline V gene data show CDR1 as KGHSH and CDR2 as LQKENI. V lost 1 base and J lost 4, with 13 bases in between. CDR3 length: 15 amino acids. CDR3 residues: CASSPRQGGVTEAFF. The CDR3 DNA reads TGTGCCAGCTCACCACGACAAGGAGGGGTCACTGAAGCTTTCTTT.

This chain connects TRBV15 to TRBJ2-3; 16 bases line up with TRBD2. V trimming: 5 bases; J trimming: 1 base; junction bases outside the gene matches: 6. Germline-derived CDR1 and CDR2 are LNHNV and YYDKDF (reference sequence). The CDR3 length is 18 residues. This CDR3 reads CATSAPGLAGGRTDTQYF. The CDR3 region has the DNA TGTGCCACCAGCGCACCGGGACTAGCGGGGGGGCGCACAGATACGCAGTATTTT.

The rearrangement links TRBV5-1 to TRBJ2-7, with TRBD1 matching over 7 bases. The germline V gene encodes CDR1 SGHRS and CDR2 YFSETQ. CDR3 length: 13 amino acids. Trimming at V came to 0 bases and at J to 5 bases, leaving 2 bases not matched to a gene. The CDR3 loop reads CASSLGDSNEQYF. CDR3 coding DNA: TGCGCCAGCAGCTTGGGGGACAGCAACGAGCAGTACTTC.